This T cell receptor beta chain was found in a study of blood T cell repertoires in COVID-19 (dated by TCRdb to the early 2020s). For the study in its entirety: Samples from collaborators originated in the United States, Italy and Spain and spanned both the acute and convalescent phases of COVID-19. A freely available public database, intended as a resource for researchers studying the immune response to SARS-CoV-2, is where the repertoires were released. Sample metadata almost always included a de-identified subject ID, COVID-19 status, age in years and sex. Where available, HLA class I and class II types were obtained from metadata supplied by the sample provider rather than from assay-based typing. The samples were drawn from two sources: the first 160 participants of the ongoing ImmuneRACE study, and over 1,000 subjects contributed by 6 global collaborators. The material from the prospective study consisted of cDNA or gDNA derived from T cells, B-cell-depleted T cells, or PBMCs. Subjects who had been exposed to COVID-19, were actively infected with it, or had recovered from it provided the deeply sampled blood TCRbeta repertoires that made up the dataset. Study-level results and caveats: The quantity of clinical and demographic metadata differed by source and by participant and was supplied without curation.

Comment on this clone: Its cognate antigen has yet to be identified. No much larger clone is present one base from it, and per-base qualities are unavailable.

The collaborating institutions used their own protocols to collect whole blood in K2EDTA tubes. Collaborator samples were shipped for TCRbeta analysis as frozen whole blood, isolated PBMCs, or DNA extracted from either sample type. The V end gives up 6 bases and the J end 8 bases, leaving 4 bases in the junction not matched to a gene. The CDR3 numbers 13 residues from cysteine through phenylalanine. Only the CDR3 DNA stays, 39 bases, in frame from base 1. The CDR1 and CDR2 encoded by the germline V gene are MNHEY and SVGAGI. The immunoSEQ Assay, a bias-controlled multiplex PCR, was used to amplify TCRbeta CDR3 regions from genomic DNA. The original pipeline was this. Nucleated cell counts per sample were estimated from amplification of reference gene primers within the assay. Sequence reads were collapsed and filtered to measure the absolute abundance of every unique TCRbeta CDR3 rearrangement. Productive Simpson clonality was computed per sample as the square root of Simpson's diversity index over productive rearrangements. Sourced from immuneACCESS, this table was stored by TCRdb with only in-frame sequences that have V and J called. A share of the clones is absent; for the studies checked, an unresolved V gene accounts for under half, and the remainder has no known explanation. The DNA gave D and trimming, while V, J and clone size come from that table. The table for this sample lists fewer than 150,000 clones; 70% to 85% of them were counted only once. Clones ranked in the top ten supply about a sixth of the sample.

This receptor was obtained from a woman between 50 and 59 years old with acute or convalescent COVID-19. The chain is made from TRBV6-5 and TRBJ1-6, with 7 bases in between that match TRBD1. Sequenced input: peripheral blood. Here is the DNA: TGTGCCAGCAGGACAGGGTTGGATTCACCCCTCCACTTT. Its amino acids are CASRTGLDSPLHF.